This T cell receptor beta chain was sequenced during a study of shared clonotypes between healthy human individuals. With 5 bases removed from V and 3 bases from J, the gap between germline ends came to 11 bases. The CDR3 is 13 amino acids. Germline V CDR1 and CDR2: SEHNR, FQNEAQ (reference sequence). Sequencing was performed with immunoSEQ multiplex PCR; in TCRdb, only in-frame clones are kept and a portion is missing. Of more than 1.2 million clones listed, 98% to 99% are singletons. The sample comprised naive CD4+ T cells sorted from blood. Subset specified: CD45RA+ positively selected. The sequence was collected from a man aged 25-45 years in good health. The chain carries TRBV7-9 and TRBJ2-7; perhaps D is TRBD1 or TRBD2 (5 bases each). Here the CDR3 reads CASSRYGGYEQYF. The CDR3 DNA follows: TGTGCCAGCAGCCGTTATGGGGGCTACGAGCAGTACTTC.